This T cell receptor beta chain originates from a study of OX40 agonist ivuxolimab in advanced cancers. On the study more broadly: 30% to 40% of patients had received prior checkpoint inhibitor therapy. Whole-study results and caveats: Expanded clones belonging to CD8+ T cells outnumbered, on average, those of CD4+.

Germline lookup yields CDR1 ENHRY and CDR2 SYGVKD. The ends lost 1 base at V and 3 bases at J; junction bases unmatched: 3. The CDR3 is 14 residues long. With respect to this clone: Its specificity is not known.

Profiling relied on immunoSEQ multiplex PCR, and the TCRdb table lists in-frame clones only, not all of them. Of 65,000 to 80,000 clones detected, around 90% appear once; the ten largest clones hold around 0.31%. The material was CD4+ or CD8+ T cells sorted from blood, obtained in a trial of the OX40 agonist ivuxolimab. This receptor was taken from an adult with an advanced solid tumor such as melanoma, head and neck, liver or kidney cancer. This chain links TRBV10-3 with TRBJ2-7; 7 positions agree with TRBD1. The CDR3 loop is CAISEYTGVYEQYF. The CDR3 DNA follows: TGTGCCATCAGTGAGTATACAGGGGTCTACGAGCAGTACTTC.